These 26 T cell receptor beta chains originate from one sample sequenced in a study of blood T cell repertoires in COVID-19. Here immunoSEQ multiplex PCR was the method, and the copy in TCRdb shows in-frame clones only, minus some. The sample includes some 130,000 clones, 90% of them seen just once. Sequencing input: peripheral blood. The receptors here all came from a man aged 50 to 59 with active COVID-19.

The chain carries TRBV7-9 and TRBJ2-1; D is possibly TRBD2 (6 bases). This CDR3 is built from 16 residues. Germline CDR1 is SEHNR and CDR2 is FQNEAQ (reference sequence). Trimming cost V 5 bases and J 0 bases, with 14 bases left between them. The CDR3 DNA reads as TGTGCCAGCAGCCCTCCTGCGGGGACCTCCTACAATGAGCAGTTCTTC. Translated: CASSPPAGTSYNEQFF.

The chain employs TRBV9 and TRBJ2-2, with D perhaps TRBD2 (6 bases). V was clipped by 4 bases and J by 3 bases, with 19 bases between them. The CDR3 contains 17 residues. CDR1 is SGDLS, CDR2 YYNGEE, per germline. CDR3 amino acids: CASSPHWRGGDTGELFF. The CDR3 DNA sequence: TGTGCCAGCAGCCCACATTGGCGGGGTGGGGACACCGGGGAGCTGTTTTTT.

The chain is built from TRBV2 and TRBJ2-5; the D gene is possibly TRBD1 (6 bases). The germline CDR1 and CDR2 sequences are SNHLY and FYNNEI. With 4 bases removed from V and 0 bases from J, the gap between germline ends came to 6 bases. The CDR3 runs 13 residues. In nucleotides, the CDR3 is TGTGCCAGCAGTGGGGACAACCAAGAGACCCAGTACTTC. This sequence encodes CASSGDNQETQYF.

The chain uses TRBV25-1 and TRBJ2-5, with D possibly matching TRBD2 (6 bases). Trimming left V 3 bases short and J 4 bases short, with 15 bases between. This CDR3 contains 15 residues. Germline V CDR1 and CDR2: MGHDK, SYGVNS. The CDR3 spells CASSEGGKEPETQYF. DNA for the CDR3: TGTGCCAGCAGTGAGGGCGGGAAAGAGCCAGAGACCCAGTACTTC.

A single count supports this clone. CDR3 sequence reads: CSVEVQGRNNEQFF. DNA for the CDR3: TGCAGCGTTGAAGTGCAGGGGCGCAACAATGAGCAGTTCTTC. V usage is TRBV29-1 and J usage is TRBJ2-1; possibly TRBD1 for D (6 bases). Trimming took 1 base from V and 5 from J, leaving 12 bases between them. From germline, CDR1 is SQVTM and CDR2 ANQGSEA. The CDR3 is 14 amino acids.

The chain has TRBV11-3 and TRBJ1-2, with 9 bases lining up with TRBD1. The trim removed 6 bases at V and 2 bases at J, leaving 4 bases unmatched. The germline V gene has CDR1 SGHNT and CDR2 YENEEA. This CDR3 has 14 residues. CDR3 protein: CASSPQGANYGYTF. The DNA for the CDR3 is TGTGCCAGCAGTCCACAGGGGGCGAACTATGGCTACACCTTC.

The chain carries TRBV7-7 and TRBJ2-7; a possible D gene is TRBD1 (6 bases). Germline values: CDR1 SSHAT, CDR2 FNYEAQ (reference sequence). The CDR3 spans 13 residues. Trimming removed 2 bases from V and 6 bases from J, with 11 bases in between. CDR3 DNA sequence: TGTGCCAGCAGCTTAACAGGGCAGGGCGAGCAGTACTTC. Residues: CASSLTGQGEQYF. Full variable domain (remainder filled in from reference TRBV7-7 and TRBJ2-7): GAGVSQSPRYKVTKRGQDVTLRCDPISSHATLYWYQQALGQGPEFLTYFNYEAQPDKSGLPSDRFSAERPEGSISTLTIQRTEQRDSAMYRCASSLTGQGEQYFGPGTRLTVT.

This chain joins TRBV6-4 and TRBJ1-1, with D perhaps matching TRBD1 (5 bases). This CDR3 region has 13 residues. Per the germline V gene, CDR1 is MRHNA and CDR2 is SNTAGT. Trimming removed 8 bases from V and 1 base from J, with 11 bases in between. CDR3 loop: CASEGARNTEAFF. The CDR3 DNA is TGTGCCAGCGAAGGGGCGAGGAACACTGAAGCTTTCTTT.

The genes are TRBV7-9 and TRBJ1-1, with D maybe TRBD1 (5 bases). V was pared by 1 base and J by 3 bases, with 9 bases between. Germline values: CDR1 SEHNR, CDR2 FQNEAQ (reference sequence). This CDR3 has 14 residues. The CDR3 protein is CASSLGRADTEAFF. Written as DNA, the CDR3 is TGTGCCAGCAGCTTAGGCAGGGCGGACACTGAAGCTTTCTTT.

V usage is TRBV4-2 and J usage is TRBJ2-5; TRBD2 agrees at 10 bases. Germline loops: CDR1 LGHNA, CDR2 YNFKEQ. Trimming took 4 bases from V and 5 from J; bases not matched to a gene: 13. The CDR3 loop spans 17 amino acids. CDR3 nucleotide sequence: TGTGCCAGCAGCCGATCCTCGGGAGCGGGGGGGCAGGAGACCCAGTACTTC. Residues: CASSRSSGAGGQETQYF.

The chain employs TRBV2 and TRBJ1-2; the match to TRBD1 covers 7 bases. The V gene's germline CDR1 is SNHLY and CDR2 FYNNEI. V gave up 6 bases and J gave up 5 bases; unmatched junction bases: 6. CDR3 length: 13 residues. The CDR3 reads CASRNPGGYGYTF. CDR3 coding DNA: TGTGCCAGCAGGAATCCAGGGGGTTATGGCTACACCTTC.

The V gene is TRBV18, the J gene TRBJ1-1; 9 bases align to TRBD1. Germline V lookup: CDR1 KGHSH, CDR2 LQKENI. The V gene end was trimmed by 6 bases and the J gene end by 2 bases; junction bases not matched to a gene: 7. There are 15 residues in the CDR3. CDR3 DNA sequence: TGTGCCAGCTCGCCCCGGACAGGGGAAAACACTGAAGCTTTCTTT. It codes for CASSPRTGENTEAFF.

The V call is TRBV11-2, the J call TRBJ2-3; 9 bases are a match to TRBD2. The J segment lost 0 bases and the V segment lost 6 bases, leaving 4 bases of the junction unmatched. Germline values: CDR1 SGHAT, CDR2 FQNNGV. The CDR3 consists of 15 residues. The DNA of the CDR3 is TGTGCCAGCAGACAAACTAGCGGGAGCACAGATACGCAGTATTTT. This translates into CASRQTSGSTDTQYF.

The rearrangement joins TRBV25-1 to TRBJ2-3, with 10 nucleotides matching TRBD2. The CDR3 runs 14 residues. J was trimmed by 6 bases and V by 4 bases; bases with no gene match: 4. From germline, CDR1 is MGHDK and CDR2 SYGVNS. The CDR3 DNA reads as TGTGCCAGCAGTGCTAGCGGGAGTATCGATACGCAGTATTTT. This encodes CASSASGSIDTQYF.

The V gene is TRBV27, the J gene TRBJ1-1; the match to TRBD1 covers 7 bases. Germline CDR1 is MNHEY and CDR2 is SMNVEV (reference sequence). The CDR3 has 15 amino acids. V lost 3 bases and J lost 6; bases outside the gene matches: 10. Written as DNA, the CDR3 is TGTGCCAGCAGTTTCGGGCGAGACAGGGACGCTGAAGCTTTCTTT. Its translation is CASSFGRDRDAEAFF.

This rearrangement joins TRBV5-1 to TRBJ2-3, with D perhaps matching TRBD2 (5 bases). Trimming left V 2 bases short and J 2 bases short, with 12 bases between. The germline gives CDR1 SGHRS, CDR2 YFSETQ. The CDR3 is 15 amino acids. CDR3 region: CASSFASRNTDTQYF. The CDR3 DNA follows: TGCGCCAGCAGCTTTGCTAGCAGAAACACAGATACGCAGTATTTT.

The chain couples TRBV27 to TRBJ2-5, with a tentative D call TRBD1 (6 bases). The CDR3 consists of 13 residues. From germline, CDR1 is MNHEY and CDR2 SMNVEV (reference sequence). Trimming took 2 bases from V and 7 from J, leaving 11 bases between them. This CDR3 is CASSLQGPGTQYF. The DNA for the CDR3 is TGTGCCAGCAGTTTACAGGGGCCGGGGACCCAGTACTTC.

V gene TRBV27 combines with J gene TRBJ2-6; 7 bases are shared with TRBD1. CDR3 size: 17 residues. The germline gives CDR1 MNHEY, CDR2 SMNVEV (reference sequence). V lost 4 bases, J lost 0 bases, and 6 bases stayed unmatched. CDR3 region: CASSSRGPYSGANVLTF. The CDR3 nucleotides read TGTGCCAGCAGTTCAAGGGGGCCCTACTCTGGGGCCAACGTCCTGACTTTC.

The chain is built from TRBV7-3 and TRBJ1-1, with D unresolved. This CDR3 is built from 12 residues. The V gene's germline CDR1 is SGHTA and CDR2 FQGTGA. V was trimmed by 5 bases and J by 7 bases, leaving 11 bases between them. The CDR3 sequence is CASSPGVGEAFF. The CDR3 DNA reads TGTGCCAGCAGCCCCGGGGTGGGTGAAGCTTTCTTT.

The chain joins TRBV29-1 to TRBJ1-1; D unresolved. V dropped 5 bases and J dropped 3 bases, with 16 bases sitting between them. Germline V CDR1 and CDR2: SQVTM, ANQGSEA. CDR3 size: 14 residues. The CDR3, as DNA: TGCAGCGTTCGTTCGCGACTGGCGGACACTGAAGCTTTCTTT. Translating it yields CSVRSRLADTEAFF.

This clone is a singleton in its sample. J is TRBJ1-3 and V is TRBV6-5; D ambiguous. Germline V gives CDR1 MNHEY, CDR2 SVGAGI. CDR3 length equals 15 residues. V was shortened by 2 bases and J by 1 base, with 9 bases between the two germline ends. The CDR3 reads CASSYTTGSGNTIYF. CDR3 sequence (DNA): TGTGCCAGCAGTTACACGACGGGATCTGGAAACACCATATATTTT.

The chain has TRBV5-1 and TRBJ2-1, with D unclear. Trimming stripped 7 bases from V and 3 bases from J, with 17 bases between. This CDR3 has 15 residues. Germline CDR1 and CDR2: SGHRS and YFSETQ. CDR3 in DNA: TGCGCCAGCTCTCTCGACACCGTTTACTACAATGAGCAGTTCTTC. It translates to CASSLDTVYYNEQFF.

This clone has only one observation. CDR3 coding DNA: TGTGCCAGCAGCAACTCATTCGGAGGCAATGAGCAGTTCTTC. Its protein product is CASSNSFGGNEQFF. The chain employs TRBV6-5 and TRBJ2-1; D may be TRBD2 (5 bases). The CDR3 contains 14 residues. Between the trimmed V and J ends, which lost 6 bases and 6 bases, there was a span of 15 bases. Germline CDR1 MNHEY, CDR2 SVGAGI.

The chain couples TRBV7-2 to TRBJ1-3; no clear D. The V end was cut by 3 bases, the J end by 0 bases, with 6 bases between. CDR3 length: 14 amino acids. Germline assignment: CDR1 SGHTA and CDR2 FQGNSA. CDR3 in amino acids: CASSFRRSGNTIYF. CDR3 bases: TGTGCCAGCAGCTTCAGGCGCTCTGGAAACACCATATATTTT.

J is TRBJ2-7 and V is TRBV24-1; weak D call: TRBD1 (6 bases). Germline loops: CDR1 KGHDR, CDR2 SFDVKD. This CDR3 has 18 amino acids. V was cut by 3 bases and J by 6 bases, with 26 bases left in between. The DNA of the CDR3 is TGTGCCACCAGTGATCCACCTTCCGGGACAAGGTGGGACGGCGAGCAGTACGTC. As protein: CATSDPPSGTRWDGEQYV.

This clone was seen a single time. The V and J genes are TRBV24-1 and TRBJ1-2; 8 bases match TRBD1. V shed 5 bases and J 4 bases; nucleotides not matched to a gene: 5. The CDR3 totals 14 residues. Germline CDR1 reads KGHDR; CDR2 reads SFDVKD. CDR3 DNA sequence: TGTGCCACCAGTGCCCGACAGGGGACCTATGGCTACACCTTC. Amino acids: CATSARQGTYGYTF.